Below, 10 T cell receptor beta chains from the same sample are listed, as sequenced in a study of shared clonotypes between healthy human individuals. The assay was immunoSEQ multiplex PCR, and TCRdb's table has in-frame clones only and misses some. The table shows roughly 720,000 clones, with 90% occurring only once. The material sequenced was memory CD8+ T cells from PBMCs. Documented subset: CD45RO+ cells pooled with CCR7-negative TemRA cells. The receptors stem from a young man in good health. Some clones in this sample may be carry-over from other donors' samples.

The chain has TRBV13 and TRBJ1-2; the D gene is possibly TRBD1 (6 bases). The germline V and J ends were trimmed by 6 bases and 4 bases, with 15 bases remaining between them. CDR3 length equals 14 residues. The V gene's germline CDR1 is PRHDT and CDR2 FYEKMQ (reference sequence). Here the CDR3 DNA reads TGTGCCAGCAGATCCAATCAGGGGATCTATGGCTACACCTTC. Its translation: CASRSNQGIYGYTF.

The CDR3 loop is CASSKSIRASSYEQYF. The CDR3 DNA reads TGTGCCAGTTCAAAGTCTATCAGGGCGAGTTCGTACGAGCAGTACTTC. The rearrangement links TRBV7-6 to TRBJ2-7; TRBD1 might be the D (5 bases). CDR1 SGHVS and CDR2 FNYEAQ come from the germline V gene. The V end lost 9 bases, the J end lost 4 bases, and 25 bases lay between the germline ends. This CDR3 is built from 16 residues.

V gene TRBV9 combines with J gene TRBJ1-4; D call uncertain. The CDR3 spans 15 residues. V was trimmed by 1 base and J by 5 bases, leaving 12 bases between them. CDR1 is SGDLS and CDR2 is YYNGEE in the germline V gene. CDR3 nucleotide sequence: TGTGCCAGCAGCGTACCCGAGGGAGACAATGAAAAACTGTTTTTT. It translates to CASSVPEGDNEKLFF.

This clone has a single count. The chain links TRBV6-6 to TRBJ1-2, with D hard to call. CDR1 MNHNY and CDR2 SVGAGI come from the germline V gene (reference sequence). V was pared by 2 bases and J by 0 bases, with 13 bases between. The CDR3 runs to 16 residues. For the CDR3, the DNA is TGTGCCAGCAGTTACCCAGAGGAGCCAGCTAACTATGGCTACACCTTC. Translating gives CASSYPEEPANYGYTF.

The CDR3 DNA reads as TGTGCCAGCAGCTTAGAGGGGAATAGCAATCAGCCCCAGCATTTT. This translates into CASSLEGNSNQPQHF. V gene TRBV7-8 combines with J gene TRBJ1-5; D may be TRBD1 (5 bases). CDR3 length: 15 residues. Germline CDR1 and CDR2: SGHVS and FQNEAQ. V was clipped by 1 base and J by 0 bases, with 7 bases between them.

The rearrangement links TRBV11-3 to TRBJ2-1; D perhaps matches TRBD2 (5 bases). Per germline, CDR1 SGHNT and CDR2 YENEEA. The CDR3 runs to 15 residues. V lost 4 bases, J lost 4 bases, and 14 bases lay in between. The CDR3: CASSSDWTPYNEQFF. CDR3 nucleotides: TGTGCCAGCAGCTCGGACTGGACCCCATACAATGAGCAGTTCTTC.

The chain is built from TRBV30 and TRBJ2-7; D is unclear. V lost 3 bases to trimming and J lost 4 bases, with 13 bases between them. Germline loops: CDR1 GTSNPN, CDR2 SVGIG (reference sequence). The CDR3 extends over 13 amino acids. CDR3 residues: CAWRDSDEYEQYF. The CDR3 DNA reads TGTGCCTGGAGGGATTCGGATGAATACGAGCAGTACTTC. Full variable domain (outside the CDR3, taken from reference TRBV30 and TRBJ2-7): SQTIHQWPATLVQPVGSPLSLECTVEGTSNPNLYWYRQAAGRGLQLLFYSVGIGQISSEVPQNLSASRPQDRQFILSSKKLLLSDSGFYLCAWRDSDEYEQYFGPGTRLTVT.

J is TRBJ1-3 and V is TRBV2; D not resolved. V gave up 1 base and J gave up 0 bases, with 16 bases separating them. The length of the CDR3 is 18 residues. Looked up from germline, CDR1 is SNHLY and CDR2 is FYNNEI. For the CDR3, the DNA is TGTGCCAGCAGTGAAGTCGGGGAAAATCGAGGCTCTGGAAACACCATATATTTT. Protein sequence: CASSEVGENRGSGNTIYF.

This clone was observed at least ten times. The chain has TRBV9 and TRBJ1-2; TRBD1 matches 9 bases. Germline CDR1 SGDLS, CDR2 YYNGEE. The CDR3 totals 14 residues. The V gene end was trimmed by 4 bases and the J gene end by 6 bases; junction bases not matched to a gene: 7. The CDR3 DNA reads TGTGCCAGCAGCACAAAACAGGGGGCTGATGGCTACACCTTC. It translates to CASSTKQGADGYTF.

The V and J genes are TRBV7-2 and TRBJ2-2; the D is unclear. CDR1 SGHTA and CDR2 FQGNSA come from the germline V gene. The CDR3 sequence is 19 residues long. Between the trimmed V and J ends, which lost 2 bases and 1 base, there was a span of 20 bases. CDR3 in amino acids: CASSLTLLEVGVNTGELFF. In DNA form, the CDR3 reads TGTGCCAGCAGCTTAACCCTACTCGAGGTTGGGGTGAACACCGGGGAGCTGTTTTTT.